Listed here are 2 T cell receptor beta chains from one sample, sequenced in a study of T cell responses to AZD1222 COVID-19 vaccine. Sequencing used immunoSEQ multiplex PCR; TCRdb keeps in-frame clones, though not all of them. The sample contains 140,000 to 150,000 clones, approximately 92% of which appear only once. Sequencing was performed on peripheral blood, taken 28 days after the second AZD1222 dose. Every receptor here comes from an adult who received the AZD1222 COVID-19 vaccine.

This chain links TRBV5-4 with TRBJ1-2; 8 bases are shared with TRBD1. CDR1 is SGHNT, CDR2 YYREEE, per germline (reference sequence). The CDR3 is made up of 14 amino acids. V gave up 5 bases and J gave up 2 bases; unmatched junction bases: 5. The CDR3: CASRQDRVNYGYTF. For the CDR3, the DNA is TGTGCCAGCAGACAGGACAGGGTGAACTATGGCTACACCTTC.

The chain uses TRBV7-8 and TRBJ2-7; no firm D call. This CDR3 region has 12 residues. V gave up 1 base and J gave up 4 bases, with 5 bases separating them. Germline V lookup: CDR1 SGHVS, CDR2 FQNEAQ. CDR3 sequence (DNA): TGTGCCAGCAGCTTAGAGCTTTACGAGCAGTACTTC. It codes for CASSLELYEQYF. Based on the CDR3 plus reference TRBV7-8 and TRBJ2-7, the full variable domain is GAGVSQSPRYKVAKRGQDVALRCDPISGHVSLFWYQQALGQGPEFLTYFQNEAQLDKSGLPSDRFFAERPEGSVSTLKIQRTQQEDSAVYLCASSLELYEQYFGPGTRLTVT.